The next 31 T cell receptor beta chains were all read from a single sample in a study of T cells in Graves' hyperthyroidism and ophthalmopathy (dated by TCRdb to 2018 to 2020). Libraries were built with multiplex PCR. Sequencing instrument: Illumina HiSeq 2000. The TCR beta CDR3 regions were amplified from the RNA transcripts. A first-round RT-PCR of the TCR CDR3 used the HTBI primer set with the Qiagen OneStep RT-PCR kit. TCRdb reanalyzed the raw reads on its own, using fastp at Q25 for trimming and MiXCR for clone calling, and kept in-frame beta chains. For every CDR3 protein sequence, its rows merge into one entry that carries the most common genes and DNA. The sample records about 130,000 distinct CDR3 sequences, approximately 20% of which are singletons. The leading ten clones occupy roughly 73% of the sample. The sample taken for sequencing was blood. These receptors all come from a woman aged 45-60 years with Graves' hyperthyroidism that later progressed to Graves' ophthalmopathy.

As for this clonotype: A clone one base away is much larger, so this may be a read error. This chain joins TRBV4-1 and TRBJ2-1, with 9 bases matching TRBD2. The germline V gene encodes CDR1 MGHRA and CDR2 YSYEKL. This CDR3 spans 17 amino acids. The CDR3 reads CASSHGPSSSGNNAQFF. CDR3 DNA sequence: TGCGCCAGCAGCCACGGTCCCAGTTCTAGCGGGAACAATGCGCAGTTCTTC.

This clonotype was detected ten times or more. The chain employs TRBV2 and TRBJ2-1, with 7 positions matching TRBD2. V lost 2 bases, J lost 4 bases, and 14 bases stayed unmatched. The germline CDR1 and CDR2 sequences are SNHLY and FYNNEI. The CDR3 is made up of 18 amino acids. The CDR3 protein is CASSERGGSRPRYNEQFF. The CDR3 DNA reads TGTGCCAGCAGTGAAAGAGGCGGGAGCCGACCCAGGTACAATGAGCAGTTCTTC.

This clonotype was seen once. The V call is TRBV11-2, the J call TRBJ2-1; D might be TRBD1 (6 bases). The V end was cut by 3 bases, the J end by 6 bases, with 18 bases between. Germline values: CDR1 SGHAT, CDR2 FQNNGV. CDR3 length: 16 amino acids. The CDR3 nucleotides are TGTGCCAGCAGCTTTTTGGCACAGGGCAATAGCAATGAGCAGTTCTTC. It is translated as CASSFLAQGNSNEQFF.

This clonotype was picked up many times. V is TRBV3-1 and J is TRBJ2-1; perhaps TRBD1 as D (7 bases). The germline CDR1 and CDR2 sequences are LGHDT and YNNKEL (reference sequence). The CDR3 has 16 amino acids. The ends were cut back, 4 bases at V and 7 bases at J, with 20 bases in the middle. The CDR3 region has the DNA TGTGCCAGCAGCCCCCTCCGGGGCAGGGGGGTTAATGAGCAGTTCTTC. As protein: CASSPLRGRGVNEQFF.

In this sample, this clonotype turned up many times. The chain uses TRBV2 and TRBJ1-1, with 10 positions matching TRBD1. The length of the CDR3 is 16 residues. Germline V gives CDR1 SNHLY, CDR2 FYNNEI. With V trimmed by 6 bases and J by 1 base, 8 bases remained unmatched. CDR3 coding DNA: TGTGCCAGCAGGGCCCTCGGACAGGGGGGGAACACTGAAGCTTTCTTT. This sequence encodes CASRALGQGGNTEAFF.

This clonotype has a count of ten or more. The rearrangement uses TRBV5-1 and TRBJ2-3, with D perhaps assigned TRBD1 or TRBD2 (6 bases each). V lost 2 bases, J lost 8 bases, and 15 bases lay in between. The germline V gene encodes CDR1 SGHRS and CDR2 YFSETQ. This CDR3 is built from 14 residues. CDR3 in amino acids: CASSFGGTGATQYF. The CDR3 nucleotides read TGCGCCAGCAGCTTTGGGGGGACGGGGGCTACGCAGTATTTT.

This clonotype was seen ten or more times. The chain joins TRBV18 to TRBJ1-5; D remains unclear. The CDR3 is 14 amino acids. Germline CDR1 reads KGHSH; CDR2 reads LQKENI. The ends were cut back, 4 bases at V and 4 bases at J, with 11 bases in the middle. Here the CDR3 reads CASSLSAGNQPQHF. CDR3 in DNA: TGTGCCAGCTCACTCAGTGCGGGGAATCAGCCCCAGCATTTT.

This clonotype was counted at least ten times. The chain uses TRBV4-1 and TRBJ1-2, with a possible D match to TRBD1 (5 bases). Trimming removed 0 bases from V and 4 bases from J, with 15 bases in between. The CDR3 extends over 16 amino acids. Germline CDR1 and CDR2: MGHRA and YSYEKL. CDR3 bases: TGCGCCAGCAGCCAAGAAGAGACCGGGACGCCCTATGGCTACACCTTC. Its protein product is CASSQEETGTPYGYTF.

Note on this clonotype: Given a much more abundant clone one base away, this may be a read error. The chain has TRBV6-9 and TRBJ1-1; a possible D gene is TRBD1 (6 bases). The germline gives CDR1 MNHGY, CDR2 SVAAGI. CDR3 length equals 13 residues. The CDR3 bases are TGTGTCAGCAGTTACAGGGTGAACACTGAAGCTTTCTTT. As protein: CVSSYRVNTEAFF.

This clonotype was counted a few times. The chain carries TRBV5-4 and TRBJ2-5; D ambiguous. The germline CDR1 and CDR2 sequences are SGHNT and YYREEE (reference sequence). Trimming shortened V by 2 bases and J by 4 bases, and 3 bases separated the two germline ends. This CDR3 spans 11 amino acids. The CDR3 loop is CASSFAETQYF. Here the CDR3 DNA reads TGTGCCAGCAGCTTTGCAGAGACCCAGTACTTC.

The CDR3 spells CASTRGGTGELFF. CDR3 nucleotide sequence: TGTGCCAGCACGAGGGGGGGAACCGGGGAGCTGTTTTTT. This chain joins TRBV6-1 and TRBJ2-2; possibly TRBD2 for D (7 bases). CDR1 is MNHNS, CDR2 SASEGT, per germline. The CDR3 is made up of 13 amino acids. The V and J ends lost 7 bases and 5 bases respectively, with 11 bases between them.

Ten or more counts support this clonotype. This chain uses TRBV12-3 or TRBV12-4 with TRBJ2-3; 10 bases agree with TRBD1. J lost 3 bases, V lost 5 bases, and 2 bases had no gene match. This CDR3 region has 14 residues. The DNA for the CDR3 is TGTGCCAGCAGTAGGACAGGGGGTACAGATACGCAGTATTTT. Its translation is CASSRTGGTDTQYF.

This clonotype was picked up many times. V usage is TRBV6-2 or TRBV6-3 and J usage is TRBJ2-6; 10 nucleotides agree with TRBD2. Germline assignment: CDR1 MNHEY and CDR2 SVGEGT. The CDR3 runs 18 residues. V was pared by 2 bases and J by 0 bases, with 4 bases of the junction left unmatched. CDR3: CASSYDTSGNSGANVLTF. The DNA for the CDR3 is TGTGCCAGCAGTTACGATACTAGCGGGAACTCTGGGGCCAACGTCCTGACTTTC.

This clonotype was seen ten or more times. This chain connects TRBV6-1 to TRBJ1-6, with TRBD1 as a possible D gene (5 bases). Germline CDR1 MNHNS, CDR2 SASEGT. The length of the CDR3 is 12 residues. The V and J ends lost 5 bases and 9 bases respectively, with 8 bases between them. The chain's CDR3 is CASSYGGSPLHF. As DNA, the CDR3 is TGTGCCAGCAGTTACGGGGGTTCACCCCTCCACTTT.

V and J are TRBV12-3 or TRBV12-4 and TRBJ2-7; perhaps D is TRBD1 or TRBD2 (7 bases each). Trimming removed 6 bases at V and 6 bases at J, with 12 bases between. This CDR3 spans 12 amino acids. CDR3 sequence: CASRGGGLEQYF. The CDR3 nucleotides are TGTGCCAGCAGGGGAGGGGGCCTCGAGCAGTACTTC.

This clonotype was picked up many times. CDR3 sequence: CASSVTGSSGNTIYF. In DNA form, the CDR3 reads TGTGCCAGCTCAGTAACAGGTTCCTCTGGAAACACCATATATTTT. V is TRBV18 and J is TRBJ1-3, with a tentative D call TRBD1 (5 bases). This CDR3 has 15 residues. Deletions cut 5 bases from V and 0 bases from J, with 11 bases between. Germline V gene data show CDR1 as KGHSH and CDR2 as LQKENI.

This clonotype was observed a handful of times. The rearrangement uses TRBV7-3 and TRBJ2-1; possibly TRBD2 for D (7 bases). Trimming took off 1 base at V and 15 bases at J, with 28 bases between the two ends. CDR3 length: 17 residues. Germline V gives CDR1 SGHTA, CDR2 FQGTGA. The CDR3 coding sequence is TGTGCCAGCAGCTTAAAGGATCCAGCGGGACAACATGTTAATGGGTTCTTC. It is translated as CASSLKDPAGQHVNGFF.

This clonotype was observed at least ten times. The rearrangement joins TRBV3-1 to TRBJ2-3; 11 nucleotides line up with TRBD2. Germline V gene data show CDR1 as LGHDT and CDR2 as YNNKEL (reference sequence). The CDR3 extends over 16 amino acids. Unmatched junction bases numbered 4, after V lost 5 bases and J lost 0 bases. The CDR3 protein is CASSLRTSGSTDTQYF. CDR3 DNA sequence: TGTGCCAGCAGCTTACGGACTAGCGGGAGCACAGATACGCAGTATTTT.

V gene TRBV30 combines with J gene TRBJ2-7; D gene unclear. V dropped 3 bases and J dropped 7 bases, with 10 bases sitting between them. Per germline, CDR1 GTSNPN and CDR2 SVGIG (reference sequence). This CDR3 region has 11 residues. The CDR3, as DNA: TGTGCCTGGAGGGGCCGAGAAGAGCAGTACTTC. Encoded protein: CAWRGREEQYF.

This clonotype was seen once. The gene calls are TRBV28 and TRBJ2-3, with unresolved D. V lost 4 bases to trimming and J lost 11 bases, with 13 bases between them. There are 12 residues in the CDR3. CDR1 and CDR2 from the germline V gene are MDHEN and SYDVKM. DNA for the CDR3: TGTGCCAGCAGTTCCGGGTCTGTAGGGCAGTATTTT. Amino acid sequence: CASSSGSVGQYF.

This clonotype came up many times. The rearrangement links TRBV3-1 to TRBJ2-1; 10 nucleotides line up with TRBD2. The CDR3 sequence is 14 residues long. V shed 5 bases, J shed 5 bases, and the junction held 3 bases outside the gene matches. The germline gives CDR1 LGHDT, CDR2 YNNKEL (reference sequence). CDR3 sequence (DNA): TGTGCCAGCAGCTCCCTAGCGGGGGACAATGAGCAGTTCTTC. This translates into CASSSLAGDNEQFF.

This clonotype was found many times. The chain joins TRBV5-1 to TRBJ2-2, with D uncertain. The V gene lost 5 bases and the J gene lost 4 bases, with 6 bases spanning the gap. Per the germline V gene, CDR1 is SGHRS and CDR2 is YFSETQ. This CDR3 has 12 residues. The CDR3 nucleotides are TGCGCCAGCAGATTCAGCACCGGGGAGCTGTTTTTT. Protein: CASRFSTGELFF.

This clonotype showed up many times. The V and J genes are TRBV7-2 and TRBJ2-3; no clear D. V dropped 0 bases and J dropped 0 bases, with 4 bases sitting between them. CDR3 size: 14 residues. The germline CDR1 and CDR2 sequences are SGHTA and FQGNSA. CDR3 sequence: CASSLAYSTDTQYF. In DNA, the CDR3 is TGTGCCAGCAGCTTAGCTTATAGCACAGATACGCAGTATTTT.

This clonotype was seen a handful of times. The genes are TRBV20-1 and TRBJ2-3, with 8 bases that match TRBD2. Unmatched junction bases numbered 13, after V lost 8 bases and J lost 3 bases. The CDR3 sequence is 15 residues long. Germline V gene sequence: CDR1 DFQATT, CDR2 SNEGSKA (reference sequence). The CDR3 reads CSTVVVAGRTDTQYF. In DNA form, the CDR3 reads TGCAGTACCGTGGTGGTAGCGGGAAGGACAGATACGCAGTATTTT.

This clonotype was observed many times. The V and J genes are TRBV5-1 and TRBJ1-1; TRBD1 might be the D (5 bases). V shed 5 bases and J shed 4 bases, with 18 bases lying between them. The CDR3 extends over 15 amino acids. CDR1 is SGHRS, CDR2 YFSETQ, per germline. The CDR3 protein is CASSPAGLDGTEAFF. The DNA for the CDR3 is TGCGCCAGCAGTCCTGCGGGGCTTGATGGCACTGAAGCTTTCTTT.

This clonotype was seen at least ten times. The chain has TRBV30 and TRBJ1-6; D gene unclear. CDR3 length equals 15 residues. V lost 3 bases and J 1 base, leaving 10 bases between the germline ends. CDR1 and CDR2 (germline): GTSNPN, SVGIG (reference sequence). In DNA form, the CDR3 reads TGTGCCTGGAGCGCCCCGGGATCCTATAATTCACCCCTCCACTTT. It specifies CAWSAPGSYNSPLHF.

V usage is TRBV6-1 and J usage is TRBJ2-2, with 7 bases lining up with TRBD2. Germline V gives CDR1 MNHNS, CDR2 SASEGT. After removal of 2 bases from V and 4 bases from J, the junction contained 13 bases not matched to a gene. CDR3 size: 18 residues. CDR3 sequence: CASSEYGRVGDRTGELFF. DNA of the CDR3: TGTGCCAGCAGTGAATATGGGAGGGTTGGAGATCGCACCGGGGAGCTGTTTTTT.

This clonotype was detected many times. V and J are TRBV6-6 and TRBJ1-2, with D possibly matching TRBD1 (6 bases). The V and J ends lost 2 bases and 8 bases respectively, with 12 bases between them. There are 13 residues in the CDR3. CDR1 is MNHNY, CDR2 SVGAGI, per germline (reference sequence). The CDR3 nucleotides read TGTGCCAGCAGTTACGTTCAGGGGAACGGCTACACCTTC. This sequence encodes CASSYVQGNGYTF.

J is TRBJ2-1 and V is TRBV28; TRBD1 might be the D (6 bases). V was pared by 3 bases and J by 8 bases, with 23 bases between. Per germline, CDR1 MDHEN and CDR2 SYDVKM. This CDR3 has 17 amino acids. CDR3 in amino acids: CASSLNPGVAHKDEQFF. CDR3 nucleotides: TGTGCCAGCAGTTTGAACCCAGGGGTCGCTCACAAGGATGAGCAGTTCTTC.

This clonotype was seen only once. The V gene is TRBV28, the J gene TRBJ1-2; 7 nucleotides agree with TRBD1. This CDR3 region has 14 residues. Germline CDR1 and CDR2: MDHEN and SYDVKM. The trim removed 3 bases at V and 7 bases at J, leaving 8 bases unmatched. CDR3 nucleotides: TGTGCCAGCAGTTTTACCGGGACAGCGCCTGGCTACACCTTC. Its translation is CASSFTGTAPGYTF.

J is TRBJ2-2 and V is TRBV7-9, with 12 bases matching TRBD1. J lost 0 bases, V lost 5 bases, and 4 bases had no gene match. Germline V gives CDR1 SEHNR, CDR2 FQNEAQ (reference sequence). This CDR3 comprises 17 residues. CDR3 DNA sequence: TGTGCCAGCAGCCTAGGGACAGGGGGCGCGAACACCGGGGAGCTGTTTTTT. Protein product: CASSLGTGGANTGELFF. Full variable domain (remainder filled in from reference TRBV7-9 and TRBJ2-2): DTGVSQNPRHKITKRGQNVTFRCDPISEHNRLYWYRQTLGQGPEFLTYFQNEAQLEKSRLLSDRFSAERPKGSFSTLEIQRTEQGDSAMYLCASSLGTGGANTGELFFGEGSRLTVL.